Listed here are 15 T cell receptor beta chains from one sample, sequenced in a study of CD4 T cells in relation to SARS-CoV-2 and coronaviruses. Profiled with immunoSEQ multiplex PCR; TCRdb holds only in-frame clones, not every one. The sample records about 26,000 clones, about 76% being singletons. These TCRs are of unknown antigen specificity. Before the COVID-19 pandemic, during about 2011-2019, CD4+ T cells were taken from unexposed donors. Isolation of CD4+ T cells took place after roughly nine days in culture. Sequenced material: CD4+ T cells from PBMCs, cultured in vitro. These TCRs come from a human donor in good health.

The J gene is TRBJ1-1, the V gene TRBV12-3 or TRBV12-4; D is uncertain. The CDR3 runs to 13 residues. V was trimmed by 2 bases and J by 0 bases, leaving 4 bases between them. The CDR3 is CASSLWVNTEAFF. CDR3 bases: TGTGCCAGCAGTTTATGGGTGAACACTGAAGCTTTCTTT.

The chain employs TRBV2 and TRBJ1-2, with D possibly TRBD1 on 6 matching bases. V lost 4 bases to trimming and J lost 3 bases, with 9 bases between them. This CDR3 is 13 amino acids long. CDR1 and CDR2 from the germline V gene are SNHLY and FYNNEI. The CDR3 nucleotides are TGTGCCAGCAGTGGGCAGGGGTACTATGGCTACACCTTC. Its protein is CASSGQGYYGYTF.

This sequence joins TRBV29-1 and TRBJ2-5; TRBD1 agrees at 11 bases. Germline V gene lookup returns CDR1 SQVTM and CDR2 ANQGSEA. V lost 2 bases to trimming and J lost 3 bases; unmatched junction nucleotides: 2. The CDR3 loop spans 14 amino acids. CDR3 bases: TGCAGCGTTGAACCGGGACAGGGGGAAGAGACCCAGTACTTC. Protein product: CSVEPGQGEETQYF.

Here the CDR3 reads CASSLGQGANTEAFF. In nucleotides, the CDR3 is TGCGCCAGCAGCTTGGGACAGGGGGCGAACACTGAAGCTTTCTTT. The V call is TRBV5-1, the J call TRBJ1-1; 10 bases agree with TRBD1. Germline V gene lookup returns CDR1 SGHRS and CDR2 YFSETQ. The CDR3 sequence is 15 residues long. Trimming took 0 bases from V and 1 from J; bases not matched to a gene: 0.

The chain has TRBV7-6 and TRBJ2-7; 9 bases fit TRBD1. CDR1 is SGHVS, CDR2 FNYEAQ, per germline. The V gene end was trimmed by 1 base and the J gene end by 6 bases; junction bases not matched to a gene: 10. The CDR3 loop spans 16 amino acids. Written as DNA, the CDR3 is TGTGCCAGCAGCTTAGGGTTACCGGGACAGGGCACCGAGCAGTACTTC. It specifies CASSLGLPGQGTEQYF.

The V call is TRBV4-3, the J call TRBJ2-2; TRBD2 agrees at 9 bases. Germline V gene sequence: CDR1 LGHNA, CDR2 YSLEER. Losses at the gene ends were 3 bases for V and 7 bases for J; bases not matched to a gene: 9. The CDR3 has 16 amino acids. The chain's CDR3 is CASSQRRGGTGGELFF. The CDR3 region has the DNA TGCGCCAGCAGCCAGCGGCGGGGGGGCACCGGCGGGGAGCTGTTTTTT.

The chain joins TRBV29-1 to TRBJ2-3; D remains ambiguous. Germline V gene data show CDR1 as SQVTM and CDR2 as ANQGSEA. Trimming pared 0 bases from V and 6 bases from J, leaving 10 bases between. There are 13 residues in the CDR3. The CDR3 coding sequence is TGCAGCGTTGAAGAACGTTTGGGCGATACGCAGTATTTT. This translates into CSVEERLGDTQYF.

The rearrangement uses TRBV29-1 and TRBJ1-5, with a weak D call TRBD1 (6 bases). The germline CDR1 and CDR2 sequences are SQVTM and ANQGSEA. Between the trimmed V and J ends, which lost 7 bases and 8 bases, there was a span of 18 bases. This CDR3 has 13 residues. CDR3 in DNA: TGCAGCGCCGGAGGGGGGAAGTCGGAGCCCCAGCATTTT. Encoded protein: CSAGGGKSEPQHF. Full variable domain (outside the CDR3, taken from reference TRBV29-1 and TRBJ1-5): SAVISQKPSRDICQRGTSLTIQCQVDSQVTMMFWYRQQPGQSLTLIATANQGSEATYESGFVIDKFPISRPNLTFSTLTVSNMSPEDSSIYLCSAGGGKSEPQHFGDGTRLSIL.

The chain combines TRBV11-3 with TRBJ2-1; 8 bases are a match to TRBD2. The CDR3 runs to 12 residues. V lost 5 bases to trimming and J lost 10 bases; unmatched junction nucleotides: 4. CDR1 and CDR2 (germline): SGHNT, YENEEA. CDR3: CASSISGGEQFF. For the CDR3, the DNA is TGTGCCAGCAGCATCTCGGGGGGGGAGCAGTTCTTC.

V gene TRBV29-1 combines with J gene TRBJ1-2; D is possibly TRBD1 (5 bases). V was trimmed by 3 bases and J by 4 bases, leaving 18 bases between them. Germline values: CDR1 SQVTM, CDR2 ANQGSEA. This CDR3 is 15 amino acids long. The CDR3 protein is CSVDLGGGRTYGYTF. CDR3 bases: TGCAGCGTTGATTTGGGGGGAGGGAGGACCTATGGCTACACCTTC. The entire variable domain, with the rest obtained from reference TRBV29-1 and TRBJ1-2, is as follows: SAVISQKPSRDICQRGTSLTIQCQVDSQVTMMFWYRQQPGQSLTLIATANQGSEATYESGFVIDKFPISRPNLTFSTLTVSNMSPEDSSIYLCSVDLGGGRTYGYTFGSGTRLTVV.

The chain carries TRBV20-1 and TRBJ2-7; 9 nucleotides match TRBD2. The CDR3 covers 14 residues. Per the germline V gene, CDR1 is DFQATT and CDR2 is SNEGSKA (reference sequence). V shed 3 bases, J shed 5 bases, and the junction held 8 bases outside the gene matches. CDR3 amino acids: CSASVGGGANEQYF. CDR3 sequence (DNA): TGCAGTGCTAGTGTCGGCGGGGGGGCCAACGAGCAGTACTTC.

The chain is built from TRBV19 and TRBJ2-3; D unclear. The germline gives CDR1 LNHDA, CDR2 SQIVND (reference sequence). The length of the CDR3 is 15 residues. The V gene lost 2 bases and the J gene lost 3 bases, with 12 bases spanning the gap. For the CDR3, the DNA is TGTGCCAGTAGTATAAACCTTAACCCAACAGATACGCAGTATTTT. It encodes CASSINLNPTDTQYF.

This clone was recorded a few times. The chain carries TRBV13 and TRBJ1-6; D remains unclear. The CDR3 is made up of 16 amino acids. Germline-derived CDR1 and CDR2 are PRHDT and FYEKMQ (reference sequence). V was clipped by 1 base and J by 7 bases, with 14 bases between them. For the CDR3, the DNA is TGTGCCAGCAGCTTAGACGGACCGGCTAGGAATTCACCCCTCCACTTT. Translation gives CASSLDGPARNSPLHF.

This rearrangement joins TRBV24-1 to TRBJ2-7, with D perhaps given as TRBD1 or TRBD2 (6 bases each). This CDR3 is built from 14 residues. The germline CDR1 and CDR2 sequences are KGHDR and SFDVKD. Trimming removed 3 bases from V and 4 bases from J, with 12 bases in between. The CDR3 nucleotides read TGTGCCACCAGTGATATCCTAGGGGGGTACGAGCAGTACTTC. It yields the protein CATSDILGGYEQYF.

This clone was counted between two and nine times. This rearrangement joins TRBV19 to TRBJ2-2, with no clear D. Between the trimmed V and J ends, which lost 4 bases and 0 bases, there was a span of 15 bases. The CDR3 totals 17 residues. Germline V gives CDR1 LNHDA, CDR2 SQIVND (reference sequence). CDR3 DNA: TGTGCCAGTAGTAGTTGGGCACCTAAGTCGAACACCGGGGAGCTGTTTTTT. This gives the protein CASSSWAPKSNTGELFF.